Listed below are T cell receptor beta chains from one sample, sequenced in a study of PD-L1 blockade in urothelial cancer. Some clones are missing from TCRdb's copy, which holds only in-frame ones; the method was immunoSEQ multiplex PCR. The sample has approximately 90,000 clones; approximately 81% are singletons. The sample consisted of PBMCs, taken around atezolizumab (anti-PD-L1) treatment. These receptors came from a man between 60 and 70 years old with urothelial cancer. The CDR3 runs from the conserved cysteine through the conserved F or W. The D gene is left open where the match is weak. Expanded clones are given a class, and other clones once, few, many or no size at all.

V	D	J	size	CDR3	DNA
TRBV19	TRBD1	TRBJ2-1	NA	CASRTDRGGNEQFF	TGTGCCAGTAGGACGGACAGGGGAGGCAATGAGCAGTTCTTC
TRBV30	TRBD1	TRBJ2-1	once	CAWRFQGASNEQFF	TGTGCCTGGAGGTTTCAGGGGGCCAGCAATGAGCAGTTCTTC
TRBV5-1	TRBD1	TRBJ1-3	NA	CASAQTGDAGNTIYF	TGCGCCAGCGCCCAAACAGGGGATGCCGGAAACACCATATATTTT
TRBV11-3	TRBD1	TRBJ1-1	NA	CASSLGGQGETEAFF	TGTGCCAGCAGCTTGGGAGGACAGGGAGAGACTGAAGCTTTCTTT
TRBV7-2	TRBD2	TRBJ2-1	NA	CASSLGASGEQFF	TGTGCCAGCAGCTTAGGGGCTAGCGGAGAGCAGTTCTTC
TRBV28	NA	TRBJ2-7	NA	CASSSAGDEQYF	TGTGCCAGCAGTTCGGCAGGGGACGAGCAGTACTTC
TRBV18	NA	TRBJ1-1	NA	CASSTKLGANTEAFF	TGTGCCAGCTCTACCAAACTGGGGGCGAACACTGAAGCTTTCTTT
TRBV7-9	NA	TRBJ1-1	NA	CASSQRGGTEAFF	TGTGCCAGCAGCCAAAGGGGGGGGACTGAAGCTTTCTTT
TRBV6-5	NA	TRBJ2-5	NA	CASSPYYEQTQYF	TGTGCCAGCAGCCCGTACTACGAGCAGACCCAGTACTTC
TRBV4-1	NA	TRBJ2-2	NA	CASSQLYPRAAGELFF	TGCGCCAGCAGCCAGCTATATCCCCGAGCGGCCGGGGAGCTGTTTTTT
TRBV19	NA	TRBJ2-7	NA	CASSIEHASGSYEQYF	TGTGCCAGTAGTATAGAACACGCCTCGGGATCCTACGAGCAGTACTTC
TRBV30	NA	TRBJ1-2	NA	CAGPGRHGYTF	TGTGCCGGTCCCGGGAGACACGGCTACACCTTC
TRBV11-3	TRBD1	TRBJ2-1	NA	CASSWGQGNYNEQFF	TGTGCCAGCAGCTGGGGACAGGGTAACTACAATGAGCAGTTCTTC
TRBV2	NA	TRBJ2-7	NA	CASKNSNLRVGYISYEQYF	TGTGCCAGCAAAAACTCAAATCTGAGGGTGGGATACATCTCCTACGAGCAGTACTTC
TRBV19	NA	TRBJ2-1	NA	CASNLLGGRSYNEQFF	TGTGCCAGTAATTTATTAGGAGGGCGGTCCTACAATGAGCAGTTCTTC
TRBV5-1	NA	TRBJ1-3	NA	CASSLEAGWGNTIYF	TGCGCCAGCAGCTTGGAGGCGGGGTGGGGAAACACCATATATTTT
TRBV7-2	NA	TRBJ2-7	once	CASSRNSGSSGEQYF	TGTGCCAGCAGCCGTAACTCCGGGAGCTCCGGCGAGCAGTACTTC
TRBV9	NA	TRBJ2-1	NA	CASSSQGFDEQFF	TGTGCCAGCAGCTCACAGGGTTTCGATGAGCAGTTCTTC
TRBV18	NA	TRBJ1-1	many	CASSAGSVNTEAFF	TGTGCCAGCTCTGCAGGGTCGGTGAACACTGAAGCTTTCTTT
TRBV12-5	TRBD1	TRBJ2-1	NA	CASGLGRDRDRGEQFF	TGTGCTAGTGGTTTGGGGAGGGACAGGGATCGTGGTGAGCAGTTCTTC
TRBV28	TRBD1	TRBJ1-2	once	CASGGTGEQSLYGYTF	TGTGCCAGCGGCGGGACAGGAGAACAATCCCTCTATGGCTACACCTTC
TRBV5-1	NA	TRBJ2-1	few	CASSLDKGNEQFF	TGCGCCAGCAGCTTGGACAAGGGGAATGAGCAGTTCTTC
TRBV10-3	TRBD1	TRBJ1-2	NA	CAIRTGDRLYGYTF	TGTGCCATCAGGACCGGGGACAGGCTCTATGGCTACACCTTC
TRBV18	NA	TRBJ2-1	NA	CASSPSDNEQFF	TGTGCCAGCTCACCATCGGACAATGAGCAGTTCTTC
TRBV5-4	TRBD1	TRBJ1-2	NA	CASSLGDRSSPYGYTF	TGTGCCAGCAGCTTAGGGGACAGGTCGTCGCCCTATGGCTACACCTTC
TRBV19	TRBD1	TRBJ1-3	NA	CASSGTGGSGNTIYF	TGTGCCAGTAGTGGAACAGGGGGCTCTGGAAACACCATATATTTT
TRBV4-2	TRBD2	TRBJ2-1	NA	CASSREGNRYNEQFF	TGTGCCAGCAGCCGGGAGGGGAACCGATACAATGAGCAGTTCTTC
TRBV5-1	NA	TRBJ2-5	NA	CASSLGGDGETQYF	TGCGCCAGCAGCTTGGGCGGGGATGGGGAGACCCAGTACTTC
TRBV27	TRBD1	TRBJ2-7	NA	CASSTPGTGVLEQYF	TGTGCCAGCAGTACACCCGGGACAGGGGTTCTCGAGCAGTACTTC
TRBV27	TRBD1	TRBJ1-3	NA	CASSGTVGNTIYF	TGTGCCAGCAGTGGGACAGTCGGAAACACCATATATTTT
TRBV28	NA	TRBJ2-3	NA	CASSEPGTATDTQYF	TGTGCCAGCAGCGAGCCTGGGACTGCCACAGATACGCAGTATTTT
TRBV30	NA	TRBJ2-1	NA	CAWTPGVGVWPNEQFF	TGTGCCTGGACGCCGGGTGTCGGCGTTTGGCCCAATGAGCAGTTCTTC
TRBV19	NA	TRBJ1-2	NA	CASSISQAVGYTF	TGTGCCAGTAGCATCTCGCAGGCAGTAGGCTACACCTTC
TRBV6-5	TRBD1	TRBJ2-3	NA	CASSRQGLADTQYF	TGTGCCAGCAGCAGACAGGGTTTGGCAGATACGCAGTATTTT
TRBV9	NA	TRBJ2-1	NA	CASTEGGDEQFF	TGTGCCAGCACTGAGGGGGGGGATGAGCAGTTCTTC
TRBV7-3	TRBD2	TRBJ2-7	NA	CASSAGGNGLAPLEQYF	TGTGCCAGCAGCGCCGGAGGGAACGGACTAGCGCCTCTAGAGCAGTACTTC
TRBV29-1	NA	TRBJ2-2	NA	CSVEDGARTTGELFF	TGCAGCGTTGAAGATGGTGCGCGTACGACCGGGGAGCTGTTTTTT
TRBV12-2	NA	TRBJ2-7	once	CASRLVMTVYEQYF	TGTGCAAGTCGCTTAGTAATGACAGTTTACGAGCAGTACTTC
TRBV5-1	NA	TRBJ2-1	NA	CASSLDQAGPYNEQFF	TGCGCCAGCAGCTTGGATCAGGCGGGACCTTACAATGAGCAGTTCTTC
TRBV5-4	NA	TRBJ1-1	NA	CASSHPLRKTEAFF	TGTGCCAGCAGCCACCCACTGAGAAAGACTGAAGCTTTCTTT
TRBV18	NA	TRBJ2-7	NA	CASSQLSDRIAYEQYF	TGTGCCAGCTCACAGCTATCGGACAGAATCGCCTACGAGCAGTACTTC
TRBV5-6	NA	TRBJ2-1	NA	CASSPAGGEQFF	TGTGCCAGCAGCCCGGCCGGAGGGGAGCAGTTCTTC
TRBV11-1	TRBD2	TRBJ2-1	few	CASSLGLADGNEQFF	TGTGCCAGCAGCTTAGGACTAGCGGACGGGAATGAGCAGTTCTTC
TRBV5-1	NA	TRBJ2-3	NA	CASSLTVSTDTQYF	TGCGCCAGCAGCTTGACAGTTAGCACAGATACGCAGTATTTT
TRBV6-5	NA	TRBJ1-1	NA	CASRSTGMTEAFF	TGTGCCAGCCGCTCAACGGGGATGACTGAAGCTTTCTTT